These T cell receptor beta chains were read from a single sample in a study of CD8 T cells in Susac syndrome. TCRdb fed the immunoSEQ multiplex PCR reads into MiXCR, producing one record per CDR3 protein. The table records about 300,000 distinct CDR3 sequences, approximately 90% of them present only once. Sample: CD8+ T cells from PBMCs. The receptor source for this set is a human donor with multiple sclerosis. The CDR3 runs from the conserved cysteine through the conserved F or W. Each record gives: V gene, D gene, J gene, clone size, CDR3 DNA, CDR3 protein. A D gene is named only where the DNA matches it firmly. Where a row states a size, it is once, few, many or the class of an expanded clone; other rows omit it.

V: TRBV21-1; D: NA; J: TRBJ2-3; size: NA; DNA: TGTGCCAGCATCCCTAGGGGGACAGCCAAGAAGACCACAGATACGCAGTATTTT; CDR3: CASIPRGTAKKTTDTQYF
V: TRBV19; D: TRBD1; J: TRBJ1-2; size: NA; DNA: TGTGCCAGTAGTCCCCCACAGGGGCCATCCGTTGTGTATGGCTACACCTTC; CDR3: CASSPPQGPSVVYGYTF
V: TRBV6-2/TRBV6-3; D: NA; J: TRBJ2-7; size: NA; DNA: TGTGCCAGCGAGGGAGGGGGCGGAACAATCTACGAGCAGTACTTC; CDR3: CASEGGGGTIYEQYF
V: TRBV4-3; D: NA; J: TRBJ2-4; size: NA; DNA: TGCGCCAGCAGCCAAGATTCAGCTCTAGCCAAAAACATTCAGTACTTC; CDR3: CASSQDSALAKNIQYF
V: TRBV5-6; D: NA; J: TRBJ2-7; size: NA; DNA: TGTGCCAGCAGCTTCACAGGGACCCACGAGCAGTACTTC; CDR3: CASSFTGTHEQYF
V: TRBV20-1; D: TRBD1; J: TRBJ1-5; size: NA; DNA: TGCAGTGCTAGAACAATCGGGACAGATAATCAGCCCCAGCATTTT; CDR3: CSARTIGTDNQPQHF
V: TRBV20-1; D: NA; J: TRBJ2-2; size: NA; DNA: TGCAGTGCCAACGGACAGTCTCCGAACACCGGGGAGCTGTTTTTT; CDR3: CSANGQSPNTGELFF
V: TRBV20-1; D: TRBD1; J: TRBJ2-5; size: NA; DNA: TGCAGTGCTAGAGATGGGACAGTCCAAGAGACCCAGTACTTC; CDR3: CSARDGTVQETQYF
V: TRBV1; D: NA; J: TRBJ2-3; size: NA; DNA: TGCACCAACAGCCCTCGACTAGCTGCAGATACGCAGTATTTT; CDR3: CTNSPRLAADTQYF
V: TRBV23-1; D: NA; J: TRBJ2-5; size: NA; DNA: TGCGCCAGCAGTCAACGGCCTAGGGACGGAGTGGAGGAGACCCAGTACTTC; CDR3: CASSQRPRDGVEETQYF
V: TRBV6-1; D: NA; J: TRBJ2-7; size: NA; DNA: TGTGCCAGCAAAGTACTAGCTCTCGGGTACGAGCAGTACTTC; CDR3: CASKVLALGYEQYF
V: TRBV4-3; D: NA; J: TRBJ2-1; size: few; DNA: TGCGCCAGCAGCCAAGTCGTCCGGCTAATTTTCAATGAGCAGTTCTTC; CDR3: CASSQVVRLIFNEQFF
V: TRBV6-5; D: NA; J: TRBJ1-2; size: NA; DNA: TGTGCCAGCAGTTACGCAACAGGTTGGGGCTACACCTTC; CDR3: CASSYATGWGYTF
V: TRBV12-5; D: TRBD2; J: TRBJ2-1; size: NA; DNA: TGTGCTAGTGGTTTGGGACTAGCGGGAGGCTACAATGAGCAGTTCTTC; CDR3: CASGLGLAGGYNEQFF
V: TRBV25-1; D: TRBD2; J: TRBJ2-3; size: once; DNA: TGTGCCAGCAGTGAATCCGGTAGCGGGGGGGGGACAGATACGCAGTATTTT; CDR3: CASSESGSGGGTDTQYF
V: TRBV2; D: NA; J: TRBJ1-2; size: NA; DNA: TGTGCCAGCAGTGAAGGGGGGACCTATGGCTACACCTTC; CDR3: CASSEGGTYGYTF
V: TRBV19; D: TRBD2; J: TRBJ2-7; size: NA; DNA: TGTGCCAGTAGTCCCGGGGGGGGAGCCTACGAGCAGTACTTC; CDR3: CASSPGGGAYEQYF
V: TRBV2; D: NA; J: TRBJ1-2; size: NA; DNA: TGTGCCAGCAGTGGTCCGGGGGTTGGCTATGGCTACACCTTC; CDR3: CASSGPGVGYGYTF
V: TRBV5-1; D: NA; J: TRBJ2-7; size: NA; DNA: TGCGCCAGCAGCTTGAGCGTGGGACCCGACGAGCAGTACTTC; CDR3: CASSLSVGPDEQYF
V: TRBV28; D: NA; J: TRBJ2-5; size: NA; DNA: TGTGCCAGCAGTTTAAGGTACTACCGTTTGATGGAGACCCAGTACTTC; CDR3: CASSLRYYRLMETQYF
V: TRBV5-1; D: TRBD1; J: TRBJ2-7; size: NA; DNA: TGCGCCAGCAGCTTGCCCCGGACAGGGGGCGAATCCGACTACGAGCAGTACTTC; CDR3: CASSLPRTGGESDYEQYF
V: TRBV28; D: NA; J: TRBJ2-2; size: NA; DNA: TGTGCCAGCAGTGAACCCGACAGAGCGAACACCGGGGAGCTGTTTTTT; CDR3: CASSEPDRANTGELFF
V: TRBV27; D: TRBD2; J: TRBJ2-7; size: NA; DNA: TGTGCCAGCAGCCTCAGCGGGACGCGGTACGAGCAGTACTTC; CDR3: CASSLSGTRYEQYF
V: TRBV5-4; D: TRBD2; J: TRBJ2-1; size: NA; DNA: TGTGCCAGCAGCGGGGATCTAGCGGGAGTGTACAATGAGCAGTTCTTC; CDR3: CASSGDLAGVYNEQFF
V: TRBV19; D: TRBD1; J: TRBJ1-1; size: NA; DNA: TGTGCCAGTAGTCCCTGGGACAGAGAGAACACTGAAGCTTTCTTT; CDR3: CASSPWDRENTEAFF
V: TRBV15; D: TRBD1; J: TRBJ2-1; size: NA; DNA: TGTGCCACCAGCAGAGATTTGACAGGGGGTGGAAATGAGCAGTTCTTC; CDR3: CATSRDLTGGGNEQFF
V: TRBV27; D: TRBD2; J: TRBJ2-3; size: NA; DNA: TGTACCTTAGCGGGAGGAAAAGATACGCAGTATTTT; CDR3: CTLAGGKDTQYF
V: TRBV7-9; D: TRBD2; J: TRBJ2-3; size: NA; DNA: TGTGCCAGCAGCCCACCCAGCGGGAGGCGTTTTACAGATACGCAGTATTTT; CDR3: CASSPPSGRRFTDTQYF
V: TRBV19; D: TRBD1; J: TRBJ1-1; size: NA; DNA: TGTGCCACAAAACAGGGGCACACTGAAGCTTTCTTT; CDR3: CATKQGHTEAFF
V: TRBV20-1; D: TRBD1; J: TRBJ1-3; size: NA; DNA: TGCAGTGCTAGATCCGGACAGGGGGACAACACCATATATTTT; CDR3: CSARSGQGDNTIYF
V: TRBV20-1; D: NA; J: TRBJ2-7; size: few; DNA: TGCAGTGCTAGAGAGGATGGTGGCCGAAACGAGCAGTACTTC; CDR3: CSAREDGGRNEQYF
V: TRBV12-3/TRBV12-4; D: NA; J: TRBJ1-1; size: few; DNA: TGTGCCAGCGGGAATTATATGAACACTGAAGCTTTCTTT; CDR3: CASGNYMNTEAFF
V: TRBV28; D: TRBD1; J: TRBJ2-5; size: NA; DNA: TGTGCCAGCACCCTAATGGGACAGTCGTCCTTAGAGACCCAGTACTTC; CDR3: CASTLMGQSSLETQYF
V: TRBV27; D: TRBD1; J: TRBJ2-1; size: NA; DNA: TGTGCCAGCAATCCCGGGACAGGGCCCTACAATGAGCAGTTCTTC; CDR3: CASNPGTGPYNEQFF
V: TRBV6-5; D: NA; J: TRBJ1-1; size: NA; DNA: TGTGCCAGCAGTTTCCAGGGATGGGGGGATGAAGCTTTCTTT; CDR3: CASSFQGWGDEAFF
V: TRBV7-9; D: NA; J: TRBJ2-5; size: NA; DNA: TGTGCCAGCAGCTTCCAAGGGGCCCAAGAGACCCAGTACTTC; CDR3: CASSFQGAQETQYF
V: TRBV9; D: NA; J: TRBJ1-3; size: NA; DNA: TGTGCCAGCAGCCTCTCATGGGGCTCGGGAAACACCATATATTTT; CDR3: CASSLSWGSGNTIYF
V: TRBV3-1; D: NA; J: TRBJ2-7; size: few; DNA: TGTGCCAGCAGCCAAGTAGGCTACGAGCAGTACTTC; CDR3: CASSQVGYEQYF
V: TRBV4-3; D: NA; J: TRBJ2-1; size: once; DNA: TGCGCCAGCAGCCAACAGGGGAGGGATGAGCAGTTCTTC; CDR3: CASSQQGRDEQFF
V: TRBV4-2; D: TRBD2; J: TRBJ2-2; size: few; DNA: TGTGCCAGCAGCCAAGACGGGGAGCGGGAGGGCCACACCGGGGAGCTGTTTTTT; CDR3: CASSQDGEREGHTGELFF
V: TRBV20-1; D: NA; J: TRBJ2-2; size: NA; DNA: TGCAGTGCTAGAGTGAGCGGCTCGCCCGGGGAGCTGTTTTTT; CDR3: CSARVSGSPGELFF